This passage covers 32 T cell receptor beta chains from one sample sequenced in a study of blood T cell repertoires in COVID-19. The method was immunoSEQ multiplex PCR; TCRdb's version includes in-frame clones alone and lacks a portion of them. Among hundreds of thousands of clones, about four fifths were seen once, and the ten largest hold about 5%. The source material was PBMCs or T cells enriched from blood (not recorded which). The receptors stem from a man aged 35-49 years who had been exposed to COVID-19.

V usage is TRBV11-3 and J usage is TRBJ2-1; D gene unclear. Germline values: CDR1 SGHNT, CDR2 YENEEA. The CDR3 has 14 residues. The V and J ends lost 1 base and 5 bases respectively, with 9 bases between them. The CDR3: CASSLVARNNEQFF. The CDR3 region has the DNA TGTGCCAGCAGCTTAGTGGCTAGGAACAATGAGCAGTTCTTC.

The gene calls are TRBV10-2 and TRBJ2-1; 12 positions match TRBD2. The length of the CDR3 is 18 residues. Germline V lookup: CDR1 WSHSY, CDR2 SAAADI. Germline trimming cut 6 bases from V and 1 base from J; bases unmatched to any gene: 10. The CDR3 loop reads CASSGTSGSVGSYNEQFF. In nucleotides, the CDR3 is TGCGCCAGCAGCGGGACTAGCGGGTCGGTTGGGTCCTACAATGAGCAGTTCTTC.

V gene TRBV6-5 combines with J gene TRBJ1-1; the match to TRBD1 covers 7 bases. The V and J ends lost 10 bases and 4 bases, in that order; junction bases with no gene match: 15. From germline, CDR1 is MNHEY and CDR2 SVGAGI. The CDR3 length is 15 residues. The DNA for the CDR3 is TGTGCCATAAGACAGGGTGATTCTCTGGGCACTGAAGCTTTCTTT. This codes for CAIRQGDSLGTEAFF.

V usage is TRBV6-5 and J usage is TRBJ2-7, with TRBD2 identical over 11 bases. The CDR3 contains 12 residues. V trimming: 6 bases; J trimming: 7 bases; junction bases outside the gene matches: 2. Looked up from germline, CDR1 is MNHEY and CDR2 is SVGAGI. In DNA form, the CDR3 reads TGTGCCAGCAGGACTAGCGGGATGGAGCAGTACTTC. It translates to CASRTSGMEQYF.

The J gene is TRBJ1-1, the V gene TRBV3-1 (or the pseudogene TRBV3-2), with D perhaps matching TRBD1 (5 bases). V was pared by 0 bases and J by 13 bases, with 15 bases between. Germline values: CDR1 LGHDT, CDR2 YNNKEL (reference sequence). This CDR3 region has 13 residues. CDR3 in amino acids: CASSQEAGRVDFF. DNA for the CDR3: TGTGCCAGCAGCCAAGAGGCCGGCAGGGTGGATTTCTTT.

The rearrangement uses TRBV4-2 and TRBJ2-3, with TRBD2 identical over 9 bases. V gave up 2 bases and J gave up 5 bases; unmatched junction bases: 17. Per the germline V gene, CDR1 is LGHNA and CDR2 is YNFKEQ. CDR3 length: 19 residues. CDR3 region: CASSQRGSGSGGAGDTQYF. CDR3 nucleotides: TGTGCCAGCAGCCAACGGGGTAGCGGGAGTGGGGGTGCGGGAGATACGCAGTATTTT.

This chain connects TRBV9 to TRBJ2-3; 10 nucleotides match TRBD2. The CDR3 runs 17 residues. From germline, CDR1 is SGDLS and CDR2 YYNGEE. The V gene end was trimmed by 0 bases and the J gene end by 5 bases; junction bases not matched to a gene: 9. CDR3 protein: CASSVGGLAGALDTQYF. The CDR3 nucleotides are TGTGCCAGCAGCGTAGGGGGGCTAGCGGGAGCCCTAGATACGCAGTATTTT. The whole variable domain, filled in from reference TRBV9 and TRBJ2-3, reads DSGVTQTPKHLITATGQRVTLRCSPRSGDLSVYWYQQSLDQGLQFLIQYYNGEERAKGNILERFSAQQFPDLHSELNLSSLELGDSALYFCASSVGGLAGALDTQYFGPGTRLTVL.

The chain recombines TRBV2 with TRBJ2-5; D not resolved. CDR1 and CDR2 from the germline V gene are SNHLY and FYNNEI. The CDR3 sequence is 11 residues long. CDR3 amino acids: CVKNSKETQYF. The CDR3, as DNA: TGTGTCAAAAACTCGAAAGAGACCCAGTACTTC.

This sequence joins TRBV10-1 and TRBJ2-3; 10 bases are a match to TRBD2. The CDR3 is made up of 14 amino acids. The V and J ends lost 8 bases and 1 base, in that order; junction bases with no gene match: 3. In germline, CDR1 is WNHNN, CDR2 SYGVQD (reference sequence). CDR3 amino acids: CASSSGSGTDTQYF. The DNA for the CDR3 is TGCGCCAGCTCTAGCGGGAGTGGCACAGATACGCAGTATTTT.

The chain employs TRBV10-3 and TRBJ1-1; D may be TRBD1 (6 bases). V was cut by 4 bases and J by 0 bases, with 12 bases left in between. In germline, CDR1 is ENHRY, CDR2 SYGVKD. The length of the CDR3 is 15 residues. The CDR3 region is CAISGMGTLNTEAFF. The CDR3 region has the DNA TGTGCCATCAGTGGGATGGGGACATTGAACACTGAAGCTTTCTTT.

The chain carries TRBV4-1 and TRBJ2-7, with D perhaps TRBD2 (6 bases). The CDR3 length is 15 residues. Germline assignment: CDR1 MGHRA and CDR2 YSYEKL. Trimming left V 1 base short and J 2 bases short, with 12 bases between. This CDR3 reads CASSQVAGPTYEQYF. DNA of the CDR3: TGCGCCAGCAGCCAAGTTGCGGGGCCGACCTACGAGCAGTACTTC.

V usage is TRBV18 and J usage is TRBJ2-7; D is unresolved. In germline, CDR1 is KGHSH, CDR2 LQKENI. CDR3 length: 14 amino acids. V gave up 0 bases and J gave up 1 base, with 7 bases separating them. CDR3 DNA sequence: TGTGCCAGCTCACCACCGCTAAATTCCTACGAGCAGTACTTC. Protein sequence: CASSPPLNSYEQYF.

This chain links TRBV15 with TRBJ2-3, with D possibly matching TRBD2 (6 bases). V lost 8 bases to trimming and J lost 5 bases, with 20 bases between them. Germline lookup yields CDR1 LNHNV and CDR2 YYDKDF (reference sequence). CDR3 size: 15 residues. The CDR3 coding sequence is TGTGCCACCGGACCCCGGGATCGGGAGAGAGATACGCAGTATTTT. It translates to CATGPRDRERDTQYF. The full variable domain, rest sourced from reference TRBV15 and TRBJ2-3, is DAMVIQNPRYQVTQFGKPVTLSCSQTLNHNVMYWYQQKSSQAPKLLFHYYDKDFNNEADTPDNFQSRRPNTSFCFLDIRSPGLGDTAMYLCATGPRDRERDTQYFGPGTRLTVL.

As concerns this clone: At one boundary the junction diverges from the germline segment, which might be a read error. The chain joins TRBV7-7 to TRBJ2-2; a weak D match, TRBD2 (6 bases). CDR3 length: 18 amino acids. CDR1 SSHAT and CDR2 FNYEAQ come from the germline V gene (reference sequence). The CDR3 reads CASSPIPAKEGYTGELFF. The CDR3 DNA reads TGTGCTAGCAGCCCAATCCCGGCGAAGGAGGGCTACACCGGGGAGCTGTTTTTT.

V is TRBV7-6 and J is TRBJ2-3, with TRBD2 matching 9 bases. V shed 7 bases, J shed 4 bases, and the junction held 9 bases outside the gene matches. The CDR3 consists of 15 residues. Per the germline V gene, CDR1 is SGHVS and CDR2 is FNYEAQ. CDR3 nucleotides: TGTGCCAGCATGAAGTTAGCGGGAGAGGCAGATACGCAGTATTTT. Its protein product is CASMKLAGEADTQYF.

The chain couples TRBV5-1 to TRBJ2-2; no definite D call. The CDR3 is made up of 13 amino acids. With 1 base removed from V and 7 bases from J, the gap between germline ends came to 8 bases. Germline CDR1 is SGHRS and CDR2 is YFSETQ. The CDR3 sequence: CASSLPGGGELFF. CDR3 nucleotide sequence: TGCGCCAGCAGCTTGCCGGGTGGCGGGGAGCTGTTTTTT.

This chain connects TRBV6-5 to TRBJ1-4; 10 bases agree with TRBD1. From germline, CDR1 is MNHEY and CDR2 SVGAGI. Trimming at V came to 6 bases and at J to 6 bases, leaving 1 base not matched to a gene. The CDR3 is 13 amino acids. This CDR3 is CASRDRGHEKLFF. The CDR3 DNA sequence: TGTGCCAGCAGAGACAGGGGGCATGAAAAACTGTTTTTT.

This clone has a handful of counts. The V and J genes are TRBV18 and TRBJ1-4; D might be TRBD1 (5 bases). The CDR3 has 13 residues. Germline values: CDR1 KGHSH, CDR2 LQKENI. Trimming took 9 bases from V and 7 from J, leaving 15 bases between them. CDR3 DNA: TGTGCCAGTCATCAGGGTTGGATTGAAAAACTGTTTTTT. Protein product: CASHQGWIEKLFF. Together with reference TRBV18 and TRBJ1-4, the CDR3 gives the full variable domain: NAGVMQNPRHLVRRRGQEARLRCSPMKGHSHVYWYRQLPEEGLKFMVYLQKENIIDESGMPKERFSAEFPKEGPSILRIQQVVRGDSAAYFCASHQGWIEKLFFGSGTQLSVL.

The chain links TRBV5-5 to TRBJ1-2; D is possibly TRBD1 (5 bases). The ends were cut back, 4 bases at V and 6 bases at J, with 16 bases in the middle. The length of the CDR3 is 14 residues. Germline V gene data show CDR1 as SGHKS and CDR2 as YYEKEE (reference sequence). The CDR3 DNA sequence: TGTGCCAGCAGCACCGGGACTTCAAGAAATGGCTACACCTTC. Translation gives CASSTGTSRNGYTF.

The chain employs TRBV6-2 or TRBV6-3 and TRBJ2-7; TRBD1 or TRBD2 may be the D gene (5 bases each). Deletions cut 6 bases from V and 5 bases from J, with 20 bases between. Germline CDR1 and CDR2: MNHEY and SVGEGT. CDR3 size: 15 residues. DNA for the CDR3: TGTGCCAGCAGCCGGGGCGTCGTATTCGTCGACGAGCAGTACTTC. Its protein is CASSRGVVFVDEQYF.

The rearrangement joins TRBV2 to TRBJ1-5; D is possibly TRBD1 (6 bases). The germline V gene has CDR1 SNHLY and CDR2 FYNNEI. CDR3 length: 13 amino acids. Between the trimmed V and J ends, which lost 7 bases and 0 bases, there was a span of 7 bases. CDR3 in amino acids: CASNRDSNQPQHF. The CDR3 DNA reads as TGTGCCAGCAACAGGGATAGCAATCAGCCCCAGCATTTT.

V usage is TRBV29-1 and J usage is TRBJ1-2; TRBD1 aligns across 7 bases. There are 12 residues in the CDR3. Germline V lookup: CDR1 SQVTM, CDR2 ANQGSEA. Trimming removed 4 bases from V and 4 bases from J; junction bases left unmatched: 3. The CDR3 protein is CSVAGQVYGYTF. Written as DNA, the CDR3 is TGCAGCGTTGCTGGACAGGTCTATGGCTACACCTTC.

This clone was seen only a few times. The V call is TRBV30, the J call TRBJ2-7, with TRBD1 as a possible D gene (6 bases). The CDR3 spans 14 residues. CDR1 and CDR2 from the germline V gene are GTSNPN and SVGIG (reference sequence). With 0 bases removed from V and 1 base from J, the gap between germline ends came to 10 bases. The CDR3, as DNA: TGTGCCTGGAGTGTAGGGGGTGCGTCCTACGAGCAGTACTTC. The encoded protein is CAWSVGGASYEQYF.

The CDR3 reads CATHQTENSYEQYF. The DNA for the CDR3 is TGTGCTACCCATCAGACAGAGAACTCCTACGAGCAGTACTTC. The chain is built from TRBV12-5 and TRBJ2-7; the D gene is possibly TRBD1 (5 bases). The germline V gene encodes CDR1 LGHNT and CDR2 FRNRAP. Trimming removed 10 bases at V and 0 bases at J, with 16 bases between. The CDR3 spans 14 residues. Supplemented by reference TRBV12-5 and TRBJ2-7, the full variable domain reads DARVTQTPRHKVTEMGQEVTMRCQPILGHNTVFWYRQTMMQGLELLAYFRNRAPLDDSGMPKDRFSAEMPDATLATLKIQPSEPRDSAVYFCATHQTENSYEQYFGPGTRLTVT.

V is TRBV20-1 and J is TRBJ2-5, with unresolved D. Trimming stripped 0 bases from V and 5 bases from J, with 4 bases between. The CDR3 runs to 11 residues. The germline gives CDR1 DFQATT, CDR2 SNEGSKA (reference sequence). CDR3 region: CSAREQETQYF. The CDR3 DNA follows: TGCAGTGCTAGAGAACAGGAGACCCAGTACTTC.

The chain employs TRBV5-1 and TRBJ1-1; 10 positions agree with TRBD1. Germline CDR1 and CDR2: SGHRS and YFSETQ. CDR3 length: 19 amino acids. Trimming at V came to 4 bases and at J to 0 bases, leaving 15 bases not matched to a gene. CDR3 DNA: TGCGCCAGCAGCGGGACAGGGGTAGCCATTGGTGTTATGAACACTGAAGCTTTCTTT. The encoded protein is CASSGTGVAIGVMNTEAFF.

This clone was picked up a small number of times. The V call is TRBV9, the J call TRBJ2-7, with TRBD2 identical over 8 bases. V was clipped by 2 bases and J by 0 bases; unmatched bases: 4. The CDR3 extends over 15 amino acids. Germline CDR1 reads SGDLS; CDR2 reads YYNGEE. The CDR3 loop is CASSVGSGSSYEQYF. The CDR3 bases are TGTGCCAGCAGCGTCGGAAGCGGGAGCTCCTACGAGCAGTACTTC.

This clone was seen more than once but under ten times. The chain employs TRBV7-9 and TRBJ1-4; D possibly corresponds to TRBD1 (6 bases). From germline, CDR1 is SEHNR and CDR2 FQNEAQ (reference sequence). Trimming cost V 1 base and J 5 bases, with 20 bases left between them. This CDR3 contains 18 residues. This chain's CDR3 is CASSLVLVDSRGNEKLFF. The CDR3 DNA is TGTGCCAGCAGCTTAGTATTGGTGGACTCAAGGGGGAATGAAAAACTGTTTTTT.

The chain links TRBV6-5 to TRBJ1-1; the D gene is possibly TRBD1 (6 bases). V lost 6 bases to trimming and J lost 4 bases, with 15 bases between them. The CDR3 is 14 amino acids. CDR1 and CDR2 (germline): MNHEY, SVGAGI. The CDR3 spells CASRLETGTTEAFF. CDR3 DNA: TGTGCCAGCAGACTGGAGACAGGCACCACTGAAGCTTTCTTT.

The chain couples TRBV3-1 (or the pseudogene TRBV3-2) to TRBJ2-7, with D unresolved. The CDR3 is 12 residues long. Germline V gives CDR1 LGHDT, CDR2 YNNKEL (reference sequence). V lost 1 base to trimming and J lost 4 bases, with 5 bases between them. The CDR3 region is CASSQVPYEQYF. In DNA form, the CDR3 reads TGTGCCAGCAGCCAAGTTCCATACGAGCAGTACTTC.

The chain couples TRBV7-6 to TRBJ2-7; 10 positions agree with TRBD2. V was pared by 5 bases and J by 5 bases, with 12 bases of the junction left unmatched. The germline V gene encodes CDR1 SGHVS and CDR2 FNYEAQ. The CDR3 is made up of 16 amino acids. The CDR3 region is CASSRGASGSLDEQYF. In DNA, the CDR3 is TGTGCCAGCAGCCGAGGAGCTAGCGGGAGCTTAGACGAGCAGTACTTC.

The chain's CDR3 is CASSADRGERNTIYF. The CDR3, as DNA: TGTGCCAGTAGTGCCGACAGGGGAGAGAGAAACACCATATATTTT. The chain couples TRBV19 to TRBJ1-3; 8 bases map to TRBD1. The germline CDR1 and CDR2 sequences are LNHDA and SQIVND (reference sequence). V lost 5 bases to trimming and J lost 5 bases; unmatched junction nucleotides: 8. The CDR3 has 15 amino acids.